The clone carrying this T cell receptor (beta chain) occurred a few times. What it binds is unknown. The sample is drawn from a study of cytomegalovirus exposure and HLA in healthy donors. Study observations and caveats: HLA restriction was apparent for most CMV-associated TCR beta chains in a later analysis. A later analysis showed TCR association rates differing by HLA locus, peaking at DRB1 and lowest at HLA-C.

Primers included in the PCR were 60 Vbeta and 13 Jbeta primers. The method was immunoSEQ multiplex PCR; TCRdb's version includes in-frame clones alone and lacks a portion of them. Of 210,000 or so clones in the sample, about 85% were seen once. There are 12 residues in the CDR3. Germline V gene sequence: CDR1 MNHEY, CDR2 SMNVEV (reference sequence). Trimming pared 8 bases from V and 4 bases from J, leaving 8 bases between. The TCR sequence derives from a girl aged 2-10 years in good health and CMV-seronegative. Sequences were obtained from PBMCs. The chain uses TRBV27 and TRBJ1-4; maybe TRBD1 (6 bases). This CDR3 reads CASGGYNEKLFF. The CDR3 DNA sequence: TGTGCCAGCGGGGGCTATAATGAAAAACTGTTTTTT.